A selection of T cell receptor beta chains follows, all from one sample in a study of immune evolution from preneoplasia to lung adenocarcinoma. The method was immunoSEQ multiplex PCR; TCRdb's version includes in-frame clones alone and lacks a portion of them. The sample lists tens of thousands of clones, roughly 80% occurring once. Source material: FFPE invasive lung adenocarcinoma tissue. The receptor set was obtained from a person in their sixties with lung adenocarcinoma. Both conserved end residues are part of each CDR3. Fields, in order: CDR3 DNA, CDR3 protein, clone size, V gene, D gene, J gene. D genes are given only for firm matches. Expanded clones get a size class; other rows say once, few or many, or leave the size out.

TGTGCCAGCAGTTTAGGGGGAAGGAGTGGTGGTGGCAATCAGCCCCAGCATTTT CASSLGGRSGGGNQPQHF . TRBV28 . TRBJ1-5
TGTGCCAGCAGCGGACAGGGGCACACCGGGGAGCTGTTTTTT CASSGQGHTGELFF . TRBV6-1 TRBD1 TRBJ2-2
TGTGCCAGCAGCTTAACGACTGAAGCTTTCTTT CASSLTTEAFF . TRBV7-9 . TRBJ1-1
TGTGCTAGCAGCTGGGGTACTTCCTACGAGCAGTACTTC CASSWGTSYEQYF few TRBV7-7 . TRBJ2-7
TGTGCCAGCAGTTACTCCGCCGGGACAAGCTCCTACGAGCAGTACTTC CASSYSAGTSSYEQYF . TRBV6-6 . TRBJ2-7
TGTGCCAGCAGTACTGGGACTAGAGTTGCCTACGAGCAGTACTTC CASSTGTRVAYEQYF . TRBV5-4 TRBD2 TRBJ2-7
TGTGCCAGTAGTCGGGGACTGGAGAACACTGAAGCTTTCTTT CASSRGLENTEAFF . TRBV19 . TRBJ1-1
TGCGCCAGCAGCTTGGGTAGCGGGAGGCGCGAGACCCAGTACTTC CASSLGSGRRETQYF . TRBV5-1 TRBD2 TRBJ2-5
TGTGCTAGTGGCCGATATAACACTGAAGCTTTCTTT CASGRYNTEAFF . TRBV12-5 . TRBJ1-1
TGTGCCAGCTGGCGGGGGCACACCATATATTTT CASWRGHTIYF few TRBV28 . TRBJ1-3
TGTGCCAGCAGAGAGGGACAGGGGGCCGGGGAGCTGTTTTTT CASREGQGAGELFF . TRBV2 TRBD1 TRBJ2-2
TGTGCCAGCAGCCTAGGGACTAGCAGGCGCTACAATGAGCAGTTCTTC CASSLGTSRRYNEQFF . TRBV7-2 TRBD2 TRBJ2-1
TGTGCCAGCAAGGTTGGGCTAGCGGGAGTGAGTGAGCAGTTCTTC CASKVGLAGVSEQFF . TRBV28 TRBD2 TRBJ2-1
TGTGCCAGCAGCCCTCCCCTGGGACATCGCCCCTATGGCTACACCTTC CASSPPLGHRPYGYTF . TRBV7-2 . TRBJ1-2
TGTGCCAGCAGCCACTCCCAGCACATTCAGTACTTC CASSHSQHIQYF . TRBV7-9 . TRBJ2-4
TGTGCCTGGAGTTTCGGGACTAGCGGGAAGCAGACCGGGGAGCTGTTTTTT CAWSFGTSGKQTGELFF . TRBV30 TRBD2 TRBJ2-2
TGTGCCAGCAGTGTAATAGGAAGTCTCCTGAACACTGAAGCTTTCTTT CASSVIGSLLNTEAFF . TRBV28 . TRBJ1-1
TGCGCCAGCAGCCAGAGGGATGGGCGGGAGAGGACATGGGCACTTGACAATGAGCAGTTCTTC CASSQRDGRERTWALDNEQFF . TRBV4-1 TRBD2 TRBJ2-1
TGTGCCAGTACTGCGACTAGGTGGGGTGAGCAGTTCTTC CASTATRWGEQFF . TRBV19 . TRBJ2-1
TGTGCCAGCAGTTCGCGTTTGTACGGGCAGCCCCAGCATTTT CASSSRLYGQPQHF . TRBV28 . TRBJ1-5
TGTGCCAGCAGCGTAGGTAGCGGGAACTATAATGAGCAGTTCTTC CASSVGSGNYNEQFF . TRBV9 TRBD2 TRBJ2-1
TGTGCCAGCAGCGTAGCGGGGAGGGCCTCGAACACCGGGGAGCTGTTTTTT CASSVAGRASNTGELFF . TRBV9 TRBD2 TRBJ2-2
TGTGCCAGCTCTGGGACTAGCGGGAGCTACGAGCAGTACTTC CASSGTSGSYEQYF . TRBV28 TRBD2 TRBJ2-7
TGTGCCTGGAGTGACGGACGGGGGGGTAATGAAAAACTGTTTTTT CAWSDGRGGNEKLFF . TRBV30 . TRBJ1-4
TGTGCCAGCAGTTACTCATGGGGAACTGGGGCCAACGTCCTGACTTTC CASSYSWGTGANVLTF . TRBV6-5 . TRBJ2-6
TGTGCCAGCAGCTTAGGATATGGAGGTTACAATGAGCAGTTCTTC CASSLGYGGYNEQFF . TRBV11-2 . TRBJ2-1
TGTGCCAGCAGTTACGCAGGGAGCTCTACTGAAGCTTTCTTT CASSYAGSSTEAFF . TRBV6-6 . TRBJ1-1
TGTGCCAGCAGCGCTCGGACCGTTCCCGGGGAGCTGTTTTTT CASSARTVPGELFF . TRBV7-6 . TRBJ2-2
TGTGCCAGCAGCTCCGTAAAGGCGCAAAACATTCAGTACTTC CASSSVKAQNIQYF . TRBV7-8 . TRBJ2-4
TGTGCCAGCCGACCCCAGCTAGCGGGAACGGTCGAGCAGTACTTC CASRPQLAGTVEQYF medium-sized TRBV6-1 TRBD2 TRBJ2-7
TGTGCCAGCAGCTCGACTAGCGGGAGGGCCTACGAGCAGTACTTC CASSSTSGRAYEQYF . TRBV7-2 TRBD2 TRBJ2-7
TGTGCCTGGAGCCCCCTCCCTAGTTCCTCCTACGAGCAGTACTTC CAWSPLPSSSYEQYF . TRBV30 . TRBJ2-7
TGTGCCAGCAGTTATGATGGGACTGAAGCTTTCTTT CASSYDGTEAFF . TRBV6-6 . TRBJ1-1
TGTGCCAGCAGTTTACACAGGGGCGGATACGAGCAGTACTTC CASSLHRGGYEQYF . TRBV27 TRBD1 TRBJ2-7
TGTGCCAGCTCACCACGGGGGACTGGAGAGACCCAGTACTTC CASSPRGTGETQYF . TRBV18 . TRBJ2-5
TGTGCCAGCAGCTTAGTGGGGGGATTGGACACCGGGGAGCTGTTTTTT CASSLVGGLDTGELFF . TRBV7-2 . TRBJ2-2
TGCGCCAGCAGCCCGGGACAATGGAACACTGAAGCTTTCTTT CASSPGQWNTEAFF . TRBV5-1 . TRBJ1-1
TGTGCCAGCAGTCAGACTAGCTCCTACTACGAGCAGTACTTC CASSQTSSYYEQYF . TRBV27 TRBD2 TRBJ2-7
TGTGCCAGCAGCCAAGATCCAGGGGGTTATGGCTACACCTTC CASSQDPGGYGYTF . TRBV4-2 TRBD1 TRBJ1-2
TGTGCCAGCTCTCTTACTAGCGGGGGGGCCAATGAGCAGTTCTTC CASSLTSGGANEQFF . TRBV18 TRBD2 TRBJ2-1
TGTGCCAGCAGCCAAGTTCCCAGGGAGAGGTACCCAGCTTTCTTT CASSQVPRERYPAFF . TRBV6-6 . TRBJ1-1
TGTGCCAGCAGCGTAGTAGAGGGGGATCAGCCCCAGCATTTT CASSVVEGDQPQHF . TRBV9 . TRBJ1-5
TGTGCCAGCTCCCGCCCCGAGACAGGCTACGAGCAGTACTTC CASSRPETGYEQYF . TRBV6-5 . TRBJ2-7
TGTGCCAGCAGCGTGGGGTTGGGGGGGAACACTGAAGCTTTCTTT CASSVGLGGNTEAFF . TRBV9 . TRBJ1-1
TGTGCCACCAGCAGACTACAGAGGGCAACTAATGAAAAACTGTTTTTT CATSRLQRATNEKLFF . TRBV15 . TRBJ1-4
TGTGCCAGCTCACCACCCTCGAGGAAGGACTACAATGAGCAGTTCTTC CASSPPSRKDYNEQFF few TRBV18 . TRBJ2-1
TGTGCCAGTAGTATGGGTCTACTGGAGACGAATGAGCAGTTCTTC CASSMGLLETNEQFF . TRBV19 . TRBJ2-1
TGTGCCAGCAGTATGGGACAGAGCTACAATGAGCAGTTCTTC CASSMGQSYNEQFF . TRBV7-3 TRBD1 TRBJ2-1
TGTGCCAGCAGCTCGGACTATTCCAACACCGGGGAGCTGTTTTTT CASSSDYSNTGELFF . TRBV11-2 . TRBJ2-2
TGTGCCAGCAGATCACAGGGTTCCTACGAGCAGTACTTC CASRSQGSYEQYF . TRBV25-1 . TRBJ2-7
TGCGCCAGCGCGCTCGGGCTGAACACTGAAGCTTTCTTT CASALGLNTEAFF . TRBV4-1 . TRBJ1-1
TGTGCCAGCAGTGCTTCGAATGGACAGGGTGCGTTCTTC CASSASNGQGAFF . TRBV6-1 TRBD1 TRBJ2-1
TGTGCCAGCAGCCGACTAGCGGGAGAAGTCGAGCAGTACTTC CASSRLAGEVEQYF . TRBV6-5 TRBD2 TRBJ2-7
TGTGCCAGCAGTGAAACCGCACCTCACAGCGGAAACACCATATATTTT CASSETAPHSGNTIYF . TRBV6-1 . TRBJ1-3